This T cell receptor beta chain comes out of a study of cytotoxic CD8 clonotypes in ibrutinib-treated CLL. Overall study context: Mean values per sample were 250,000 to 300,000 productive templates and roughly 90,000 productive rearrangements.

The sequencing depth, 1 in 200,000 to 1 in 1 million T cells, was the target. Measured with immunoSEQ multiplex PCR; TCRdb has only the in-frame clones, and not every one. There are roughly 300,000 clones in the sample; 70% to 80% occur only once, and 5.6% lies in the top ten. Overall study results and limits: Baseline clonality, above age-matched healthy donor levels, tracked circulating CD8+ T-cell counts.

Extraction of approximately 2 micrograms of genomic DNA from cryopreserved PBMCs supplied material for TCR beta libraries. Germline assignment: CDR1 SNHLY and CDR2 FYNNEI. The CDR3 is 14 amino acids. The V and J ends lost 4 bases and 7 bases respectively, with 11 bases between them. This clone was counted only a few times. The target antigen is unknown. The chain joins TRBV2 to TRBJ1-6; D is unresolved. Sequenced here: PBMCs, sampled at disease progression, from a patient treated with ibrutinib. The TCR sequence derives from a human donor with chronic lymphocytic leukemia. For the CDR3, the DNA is TGTGCCAGCAGTGTGGGCAGTATCAATTCACCCCTCCACTTT. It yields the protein CASSVGSINSPLHF.